This passage covers 18 T cell receptor delta chains from one sample sequenced in a study of gamma-delta chains in newborns, infants, children. TCRdb re-called clones from the reads via CATT. The sample includes around 12,000 delta-chain clones, around 3.5% of them seen just once. Sequencing was carried out using blood. All receptors come from a child who was a newborn, infant or young child, either healthy, febrile or measles-vaccinated (not recorded which).

Details on this clone: Other DNA sequences in this specimen translate into the identical CDR3. The chain links TRDV1 to TRDJ1; 9 nucleotides match TRDD3. The CDR3 runs to 19 residues. Germline V gives CDR1 TSWWSYY, CDR2 QGS. V lost 6 bases and J lost 0; bases outside the gene matches: 17. DNA of the CDR3: TGTGCTCTTGGCGACCCTCCCCCTACTGGGGGACCTAACACCGATAAACTCATCTTT. Its translation is CALGDPPPTGGPNTDKLIF.

As for this clone: Its ends do not fully match the called genes, so a read error is possible. The CDR3 nucleotides read TGTGCCTTCCAATTTACGTCCAGGAACTCCTGGGACACCCGACGGATGTTTTTC. Protein product: CAFQFTSRNSWDTRRMFF. This chain links TRDV3 with TRDJ3; D may be TRDD3 (5 bases). The CDR3 length is 18 residues. CDR1 TVYSNPD and CDR2 GDNSRS come from the germline V gene (reference sequence).

This clone was seen only a few times. The chain joins TRDV1 to TRDJ1, with 7 bases lining up with TRDD3. CDR1 is TSWWSYY and CDR2 is QGS in the germline V gene. The V segment lost 5 bases and the J segment 0 bases; nucleotides outside the gene matches: 12. The CDR3 spans 17 residues. CDR3 in DNA: TGTGCTCTTGGGAAAGGGGCTGGGGGTTTTTACACCGATAAACTCATCTTT. Its protein product is CALGKGAGGFYTDKLIF.

This clone came up a few times. The sample has other DNA sequences that encode this CDR3 too. The chain uses TRDV1 and TRDJ1; TRDD3 matches 8 bases. CDR3 length: 22 amino acids. The ends lost 1 base at V and 0 bases at J; junction bases unmatched: 22. Germline assignment: CDR1 TSWWSYY and CDR2 QGS. The CDR3 loop is CALGEHPPSGDGDTGYTDKLIF. The DNA for the CDR3 is TGTGCTCTTGGGGAACATCCTCCCTCGGGGGATGGGGATACAGGGTACACCGATAAACTCATCTTT.

This clone was counted between two and nine times. The amino acid sequence in TCRdb belongs to a much larger clone and departs from this DNA's translation at residue 8, likely a sequencing read error; the sequence shown is translated from the DNA. The genes are TRDV2 and TRDJ1; 8 bases are shared with TRDD3. Germline CDR1 GEAIGNYY, CDR2 EKD. Germline trimming cut 4 bases from V and 3 bases from J; bases unmatched to any gene: 9. CDR3 length: 15 amino acids. The CDR3 region is CACEGLGGGSDKLIF. CDR3 nucleotide sequence: TGTGCCTGTGAGGGACTGGGGGGTGGATCCGATAAACTCATCTTT.

In this sample, this clone turned up a few times. A much larger clone differs by one base, so this may be a read error. Other DNA sequences in the same sample also yield this CDR3. The genes are TRDV2 and TRDJ1; 13 bases are a match to TRDD3. The CDR3 is 15 amino acids. Germline V gene data show CDR1 as GEAIGNYY and CDR2 as EKD. The CDR3 coding sequence is TGTGCCTGCGACAACCTACTGGGGGATACGCGGAAGCTCATCTTT. Translating it yields CACDNLLGDTRKLIF.

In regard to this clone: This may stem from a read error, because a much larger clone lies one nucleotide away. The CDR3 DNA sequence: TGTGCCTGTGACATCTCCGGGCTGCCAGAGGATTGGGACACCCGACAGATGTTTTTC. It specifies CACDISGLPEDWDTRQMFF. This rearrangement joins TRDV2 to TRDJ3; D is unclear. Between the trimmed V and J ends, which lost 2 bases and 4 bases, there was a span of 20 bases. CDR1 is GEAIGNYY, CDR2 EKD, per germline. This CDR3 comprises 19 residues.

About this clone itself: Since a much larger clone is just one base distant, this may be a read error. This chain joins TRDV2 and TRDJ3; the match to TRDD3 covers 7 bases. Germline-derived CDR1 and CDR2 are GEAIGNYY and EKD. CDR3 length equals 19 residues. As DNA, the CDR3 is TGTGCCTGTGACACCCCGGGGGATCGCAGCTCCCGGGACACCCGACAGATGTTTTTC. This codes for CACDTPGDRSSRDTRQMFF.

The table lists this clone with a few counts. A far more abundant clone sits one base away, making this likely a read error. This chain joins TRDV2 and TRDJ1; 10 nucleotides align to TRDD3. CDR1 is GEAIGNYY and CDR2 is EKD in the germline V gene. The CDR3 has 14 residues. The CDR3 protein is CACATLGDTDKLIF. The CDR3 coding sequence is TGTGCCTGTGCCACCTTGGGGGATACTGATAAACTCATCTTT.

This clone was recorded a few times. The V and J genes are TRDV1 and TRDJ1; perhaps TRDD3 as D (6 bases). There are 17 residues in the CDR3. V was cut by 8 bases and J by 7 bases, with 29 bases left in between. Germline V gives CDR1 TSWWSYY, CDR2 QGS. This chain's CDR3 is CALQQTGGASGGLKLIF. The CDR3 DNA follows: TGTGCTCTTCAACAAACCGGAGGTGCGAGTGGGGGCCTTAAACTCATCTTT.

This clone was observed a handful of times. The gene calls are TRDV1 and TRDJ1; maybe TRDD3 (10 bases). This CDR3 is built from 19 residues. Germline CDR1 is TSWWSYY and CDR2 is QGS. V was pared by 3 bases and J by 4 bases, with 27 bases between. The CDR3 nucleotides read TGTGCTCTTGGGGACCACCTTCCTACGGTGGGGGATACTGGCGATAAACTCATCTTT. It translates to CALGDHLPTVGDTGDKLIF.

This sequence joins TRDV1 and TRDJ1; 9 bases are a match to TRDD3. The CDR3 sequence is 20 residues long. The V and J ends lost 2 bases and 3 bases, in that order; junction bases with no gene match: 19. Germline CDR1 is TSWWSYY and CDR2 is QGS. The CDR3 DNA follows: TGTGCTCTTGGGGAATTCTCCGTTGTGTTTGGGGGATATGGGGCCGATAAACTCATCTTT. Translation: CALGEFSVVFGGYGADKLIF.

This clone is labeled as medium-sized. V and J are TRDV1 and TRDJ1; 7 nucleotides match TRDD3. V lost 0 bases and J lost 3; bases outside the gene matches: 28. The CDR3 contains 23 residues. CDR1 is TSWWSYY and CDR2 is QGS in the germline V gene. The CDR3 sequence: CALGELPSKLAGGARWSADKLIF. The CDR3, as DNA: TGTGCTCTTGGGGAACTTCCGTCTAAGTTGGCTGGGGGGGCGCGTTGGTCCGCCGATAAACTCATCTTT.

The rearrangement links TRDV1 to TRDJ1; 9 nucleotides match TRDD3. CDR3 length: 15 residues. V lost 7 bases, J lost 4 bases, and 10 bases stayed unmatched. CDR1 and CDR2 (germline): TSWWSYY, QGS. The CDR3 protein is CALDPSGDTGDKLIF. CDR3 nucleotides: TGTGCTCTTGACCCCTCGGGGGATACAGGCGATAAACTCATCTTT.

CDR3 coding DNA: TGTGCTCTTGGGGAATCCACGTTACTGGGGGTTCTCGATAAACTCATCTTT. Translated, it gives CALGESTLLGVLDKLIF. The rearrangement links TRDV1 to TRDJ1, with 8 bases that match TRDD3. J gave up 4 bases and V 2 bases, and 12 bases lay outside the gene matches. The V gene's germline CDR1 is TSWWSYY and CDR2 QGS. The CDR3 extends over 17 amino acids.

Concerning this clone itself: Being one base from a much bigger clone, this may be a read error. This chain uses TRDV2 with TRDJ1; D gene uncertain. V was cut by 3 bases and J by 6 bases, with 16 bases left in between. The germline V gene has CDR1 GEAIGNYY and CDR2 EKD. This CDR3 is 14 amino acids long. The CDR3 DNA reads as TGTGCCTGTGACGACCTAGCCAGGGACAATAAACTCATCTTT. Amino acids: CACDDLARDNKLIF.

This clone was counted only a few times. A clone one base away is much larger, so this may be a read error. The chain combines TRDV2 with TRDJ3, with 9 bases that match TRDD3. CDR3 length: 20 amino acids. Germline V gives CDR1 GEAIGNYY, CDR2 EKD. The V gene end was trimmed by 0 bases and the J gene end by 9 bases; junction bases not matched to a gene: 17. The CDR3 region has the DNA TGTGCCTGTGACACCGGAAGAAGGCTGGGGGATCCGAGGGGCACCCGACAGATGTTTTTC. It yields the protein CACDTGRRLGDPRGTRQMFF.

In its sample, this clone ranks as medium-sized. The genes are TRDV2 and TRDJ2; TRDD3 aligns across 11 bases. Germline lookup yields CDR1 GEAIGNYY and CDR2 EKD. The V and J ends lost 0 bases and 4 bases, in that order; junction bases with no gene match: 15. The CDR3 has 20 residues. The CDR3 reads CACDTGQLLGDINRTAQLFF. In DNA form, the CDR3 reads TGTGCCTGTGACACCGGACAATTACTGGGGGATATCAATCGGACAGCACAACTCTTCTTT.